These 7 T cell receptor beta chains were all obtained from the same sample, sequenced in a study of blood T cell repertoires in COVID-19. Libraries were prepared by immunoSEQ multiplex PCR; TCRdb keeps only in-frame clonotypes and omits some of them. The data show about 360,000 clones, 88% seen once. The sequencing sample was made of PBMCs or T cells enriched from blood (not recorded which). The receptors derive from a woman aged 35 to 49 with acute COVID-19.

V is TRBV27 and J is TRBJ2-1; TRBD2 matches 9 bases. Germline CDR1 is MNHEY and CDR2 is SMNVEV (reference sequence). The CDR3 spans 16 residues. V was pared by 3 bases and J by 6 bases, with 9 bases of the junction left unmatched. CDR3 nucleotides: TGTGCCAGCAGTTTGAGGTCTAGCGGGGCAAGCAATGAGCAGTTCTTC. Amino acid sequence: CASSLRSSGASNEQFF.

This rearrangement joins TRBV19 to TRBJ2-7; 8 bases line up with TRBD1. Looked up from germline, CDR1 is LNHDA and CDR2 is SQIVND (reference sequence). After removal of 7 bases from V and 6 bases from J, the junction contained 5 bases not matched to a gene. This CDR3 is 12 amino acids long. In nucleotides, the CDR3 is TGTGCCAGTACAGGGACAGGCAGCGAGCAGTACTTC. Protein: CASTGTGSEQYF.

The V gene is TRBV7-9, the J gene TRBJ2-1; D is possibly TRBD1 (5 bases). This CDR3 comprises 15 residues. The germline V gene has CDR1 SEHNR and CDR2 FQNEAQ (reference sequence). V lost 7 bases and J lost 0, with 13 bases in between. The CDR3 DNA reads TGTGCCAGCACCTCGACAGCGACCTCCTACAATGAGCAGTTCTTC. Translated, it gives CASTSTATSYNEQFF.

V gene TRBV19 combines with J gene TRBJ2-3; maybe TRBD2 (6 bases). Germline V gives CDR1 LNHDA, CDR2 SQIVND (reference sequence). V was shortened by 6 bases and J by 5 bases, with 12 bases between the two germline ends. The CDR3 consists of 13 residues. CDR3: CASSVGEEDTQYF. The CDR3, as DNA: TGTGCCAGTAGCGTGGGGGAGGAAGATACGCAGTATTTT.

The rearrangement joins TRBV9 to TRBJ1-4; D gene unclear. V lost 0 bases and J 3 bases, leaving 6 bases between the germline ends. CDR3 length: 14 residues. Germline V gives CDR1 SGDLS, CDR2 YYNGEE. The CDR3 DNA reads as TGTGCCAGCAGCGTAGGCCGGTCTAATGAAAAACTGTTTTTT. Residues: CASSVGRSNEKLFF.

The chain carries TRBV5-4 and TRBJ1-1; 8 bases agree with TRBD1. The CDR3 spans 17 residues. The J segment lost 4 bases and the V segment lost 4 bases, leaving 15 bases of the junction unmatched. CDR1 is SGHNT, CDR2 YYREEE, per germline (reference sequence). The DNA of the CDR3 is TGTGCCAGCAGCCCACGGTCGACAGGGGCGAGGAGCACTGAAGCTTTCTTT. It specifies CASSPRSTGARSTEAFF.

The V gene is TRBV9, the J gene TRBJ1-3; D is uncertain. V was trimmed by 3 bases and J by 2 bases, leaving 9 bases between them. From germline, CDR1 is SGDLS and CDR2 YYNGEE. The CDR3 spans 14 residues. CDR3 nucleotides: TGTGCCAGCAGCGAACCAACTGCTGGAAACACCATATATTTT. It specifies CASSEPTAGNTIYF.